Presented here are 15 T cell receptor beta chains from one specimen sequenced in a study of early T cells in non-severe SARS-CoV-2 infection. Each CDR3 protein gets one entry after TCRdb re-called the 5' RACE reads with MiXCR. Of about 72,000 distinct CDR3 sequences in the sample, approximately 9.1% are singletons; the top ten hold under 4%. Source material: whole blood. These receptors all stem from an adult who was a healthcare worker with PCR-confirmed SARS-CoV-2 infection or an uninfected control (not recorded which).

Many counts were recorded for this clonotype. The chain carries TRBV10-3 and TRBJ2-1; 16 positions match TRBD2. This CDR3 region has 17 residues. J was trimmed by 8 bases and V by 3 bases; bases with no gene match: 7. Germline V CDR1 and CDR2: ENHRY, SYGVKD. CDR3 in DNA: TGTGCCATCAGTGACGGGACTAGCGGGAGGGCCCGGCATGAGCAGTTCTTC. Its protein is CAISDGTSGRARHEQFF.

This clonotype was detected ten times or more. The chain has TRBV5-1 and TRBJ2-5; possibly TRBD1 for D (7 bases). The V end lost 2 bases, the J end lost 4 bases, and 15 bases lay between the germline ends. The CDR3 contains 15 residues. Germline V CDR1 and CDR2: SGHRS, YFSETQ. The CDR3 region has the DNA TGCGCCAGCAGCTTCGGAGGGGGCGGCCCAGAGACCCAGTACTTC. Protein product: CASSFGGGGPETQYF.

This clonotype was observed a few times. This chain uses TRBV2 with TRBJ2-5; D unresolved. CDR1 is SNHLY, CDR2 FYNNEI, per germline. Trimming pared 4 bases from V and 1 base from J, leaving 7 bases between. CDR3 length: 13 residues. CDR3 residues: CASSANSQETQYF. The CDR3 region has the DNA TGTGCCAGCAGTGCTAACAGCCAAGAGACCCAGTACTTC.

The chain links TRBV7-3 to TRBJ2-2; 7 positions agree with TRBD2. Looked up from germline, CDR1 is SGHTA and CDR2 is FQGTGA. This CDR3 has 16 residues. The junction had 13 bases not matched to a gene; V was cut back by 5 bases and J by 7 bases. The CDR3 DNA follows: TGTGCCAGCAGCCCCGGGTTTGCGGGAGATGGCGGGGAGCTGTTTTTT. Amino acid sequence: CASSPGFAGDGGELFF.

This clonotype was observed a handful of times. The genes are TRBV6-5 and TRBJ2-2; D is perhaps TRBD1 (5 bases). CDR1 and CDR2 from the germline V gene are MNHEY and SVGAGI. V gave up 6 bases and J gave up 1 base, with 15 bases separating them. The CDR3 runs 16 residues. As DNA, the CDR3 is TGTGCCAGCAGACCGTCTCCTACAGGGAACACCGGGGAGCTGTTTTTT. Translated, it gives CASRPSPTGNTGELFF.

The genes are TRBV6-5 and TRBJ1-6, with TRBD1 as a possible D gene (5 bases). The CDR3 runs 18 residues. V was cut by 2 bases and J by 0 bases, with 14 bases left in between. The V gene's germline CDR1 is MNHEY and CDR2 SVGAGI. CDR3 in amino acids: CASSYAGPQSSYNSPLHF. The CDR3, as DNA: TGTGCCAGCAGTTACGCGGGGCCCCAAAGCTCCTATAATTCACCCCTCCACTTT.

The chain recombines TRBV20-1 with TRBJ2-3, with 9 bases matching TRBD2. V shed 0 bases, J shed 0 bases, and the junction held 7 bases outside the gene matches. The CDR3 sequence is 17 residues long. The germline gives CDR1 DFQATT, CDR2 SNEGSKA (reference sequence). The CDR3 DNA reads TGCAGTGCTAGAGAAAAGAGGACTAGCGCGAGCACAGATACGCAGTATTTT. Its translation: CSAREKRTSASTDTQYF.

This clonotype was observed at least ten times. The V call is TRBV20-1, the J call TRBJ2-1; 13 nucleotides agree with TRBD2. V gave up 3 bases and J gave up 4 bases; unmatched junction bases: 9. The CDR3 is 17 amino acids. Germline V gives CDR1 DFQATT, CDR2 SNEGSKA (reference sequence). In DNA, the CDR3 is TGCAGTGCTAGGGGGACTAGCGGGAACTCCATTTACAATGAGCAGTTCTTC. Translated: CSARGTSGNSIYNEQFF.

This clonotype was recorded many times. The genes are TRBV2 and TRBJ2-5, with 9 bases that match TRBD2. Trimming cost V 3 bases and J 4 bases; bases outside gene matches: 15. Germline V gene lookup returns CDR1 SNHLY and CDR2 FYNNEI. This CDR3 spans 18 amino acids. The CDR3 region has the DNA TGTGCCAGCAGTGACCAACACCTAGCGGGATCGGCAATAGAGACCCAGTACTTC. Amino acids: CASSDQHLAGSAIETQYF. Full variable domain (missing parts from reference TRBV2 and TRBJ2-5): EPEVTQTPSHQVTQMGQEVILRCVPISNHLYFYWYRQILGQKVEFLVSFYNNEISEKSEIFDDQFSVERPDGSNFTLKIRSTKLEDSAMYFCASSDQHLAGSAIETQYFGPGTRLLVL.

This clonotype was observed at least ten times. The chain has TRBV4-3 and TRBJ1-1; D is undetermined. This CDR3 has 14 amino acids. The V and J ends lost 1 base and 6 bases respectively, with 12 bases between them. Germline assignment: CDR1 LGHNA and CDR2 YSLEER. In DNA form, the CDR3 reads TGCGCCAGCAGCCAAGTTACCAGTGGATCTGAAGCTTTCTTT. Translated, it gives CASSQVTSGSEAFF.

This clonotype occurred many times. The chain recombines TRBV20-1 with TRBJ2-5, with 11 bases aligning to TRBD2. The CDR3 consists of 15 residues. From germline, CDR1 is DFQATT and CDR2 SNEGSKA (reference sequence). V shed 0 bases and J 5 bases; nucleotides not matched to a gene: 5. The CDR3 DNA follows: TGCAGTGCTAGAGATCCTGTAGCGGGAGGGGAGACCCAGTACTTC. Protein: CSARDPVAGGETQYF.

This clonotype appeared a few times. The chain joins TRBV28 to TRBJ2-7; D possibly corresponds to TRBD1 (7 bases). Trimming removed 4 bases at V and 7 bases at J, with 14 bases between. There are 13 residues in the CDR3. Germline V CDR1 and CDR2: MDHEN, SYDVKM. The CDR3 nucleotides are TGTGCCAGCAGTTATGGACAGGAGGGTGAGCAGTACTTC. It is translated as CASSYGQEGEQYF.

The V and J genes are TRBV7-9 and TRBJ1-1; a possible D gene is TRBD1 (5 bases). The ends were cut back, 2 bases at V and 5 bases at J, with 15 bases in the middle. Germline V gene sequence: CDR1 SEHNR, CDR2 FQNEAQ (reference sequence). This CDR3 spans 15 amino acids. This CDR3 reads CASSLLTLGATEAFF. In nucleotides, the CDR3 is TGTGCCAGCAGCTTACTTACTCTAGGGGCGACTGAAGCTTTCTTT.

This clonotype has just a few counts. The J gene is TRBJ1-5, the V gene TRBV10-3; D remains unclear. The CDR3 sequence is 12 residues long. Germline values: CDR1 ENHRY, CDR2 SYGVKD. Trimming cost V 4 bases and J 7 bases, with 8 bases left between them. The CDR3 here is CAISALGQPQHF. CDR3 in DNA: TGTGCCATCAGTGCGTTGGGACAGCCCCAGCATTTT.

This clonotype was seen at least ten times. The CDR3 DNA sequence: TGTGCCAGCAGCTCGGGCACTTACACCGGGGAGCTGTTTTTT. Amino acids: CASSSGTYTGELFF. V is TRBV7-6 and J is TRBJ2-2; D remains unclear. Germline assignment: CDR1 SGHVS and CDR2 FNYEAQ. V was cut by 4 bases and J by 3 bases, with 9 bases left in between. The CDR3 runs to 14 residues.